The entry below describes one T cell receptor (beta chain). The antigen is not known. Time point here: cycle 4 day 1 (C4D1), after more than 5 weeks of nivolumab. Brentuximab vedotin exposure varied among the patients, all of whom had relapsed after autologous stem cell transplantation. Best responses were complete response, partial response or progressive disease. The data stem from a study of PD-1 blockade in classical Hodgkin lymphoma. CDR3 size: 13 residues. The germline V gene encodes CDR1 SGHTA and CDR2 FQGTGA. V lost 2 bases, J lost 2 bases, and 4 bases lay in between. Study-wide results and limits: The baseline diversity of complete responders showed similarity to that of newly diagnosed patients. It was reported that newly diagnosed patients had less baseline TCR diversity than healthy donors. Among the patients, those starting nivolumab under 1 year after ASCT were excluded.

Libraries were prepared by immunoSEQ multiplex PCR; TCRdb keeps only in-frame clonotypes and omits some of them. The sample lists tens of thousands of clones, 80% occurring once. The J gene is TRBJ2-1, the V gene TRBV7-3; D call uncertain. This specimen was peripheral blood mononuclear cells (PBMCs), taken before the fourth cycle of nivolumab. This sequence originates from a human donor with classical Hodgkin lymphoma. The DNA for the CDR3 is TGTGCCAGCAGCTTAGATACCTACAATGAGCAGTTCTTC. Encoded protein: CASSLDTYNEQFF.